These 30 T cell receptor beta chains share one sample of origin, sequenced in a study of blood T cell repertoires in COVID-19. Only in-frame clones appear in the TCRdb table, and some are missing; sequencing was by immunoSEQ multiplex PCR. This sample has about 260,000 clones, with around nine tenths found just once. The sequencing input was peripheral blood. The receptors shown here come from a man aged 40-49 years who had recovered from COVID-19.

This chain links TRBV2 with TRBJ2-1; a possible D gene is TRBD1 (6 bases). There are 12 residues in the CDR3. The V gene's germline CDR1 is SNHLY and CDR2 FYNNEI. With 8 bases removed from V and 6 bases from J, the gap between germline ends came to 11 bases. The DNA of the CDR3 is TGTGCCAGCCGAGGACAGCCCAATGAGCAGTTCTTC. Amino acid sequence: CASRGQPNEQFF.

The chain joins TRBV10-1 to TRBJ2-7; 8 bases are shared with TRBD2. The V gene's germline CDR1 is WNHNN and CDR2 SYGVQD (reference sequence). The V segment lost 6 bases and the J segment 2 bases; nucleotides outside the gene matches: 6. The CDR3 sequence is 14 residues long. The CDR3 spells CASRAAGEAYEQYF. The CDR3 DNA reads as TGCGCCAGCAGGGCAGCGGGGGAAGCCTACGAGCAGTACTTC.

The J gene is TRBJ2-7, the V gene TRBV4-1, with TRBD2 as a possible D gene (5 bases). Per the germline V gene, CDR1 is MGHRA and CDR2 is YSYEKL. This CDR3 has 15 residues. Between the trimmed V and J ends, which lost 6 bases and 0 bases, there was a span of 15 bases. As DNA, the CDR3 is TGCGCCAGCAGTCTTCAAAGCGGAAGCTCCTACGAGCAGTACTTC. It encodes CASSLQSGSSYEQYF.

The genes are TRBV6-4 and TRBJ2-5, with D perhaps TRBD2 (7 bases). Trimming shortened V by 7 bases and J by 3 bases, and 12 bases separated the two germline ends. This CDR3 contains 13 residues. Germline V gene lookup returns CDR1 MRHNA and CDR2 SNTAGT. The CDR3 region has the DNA TGTGCCAGCAAAAAAGGGGGGGAAGAGACCCAGTACTTC. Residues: CASKKGGEETQYF.

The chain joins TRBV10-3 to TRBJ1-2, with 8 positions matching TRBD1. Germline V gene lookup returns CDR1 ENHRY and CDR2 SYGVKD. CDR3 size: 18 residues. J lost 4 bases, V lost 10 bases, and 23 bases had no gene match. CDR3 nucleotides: TGTGCCAGTGATGATAGGGACAGGCAACAGATCGGTCGCTATGGCTACACCTTC. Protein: CASDDRDRQQIGRYGYTF.

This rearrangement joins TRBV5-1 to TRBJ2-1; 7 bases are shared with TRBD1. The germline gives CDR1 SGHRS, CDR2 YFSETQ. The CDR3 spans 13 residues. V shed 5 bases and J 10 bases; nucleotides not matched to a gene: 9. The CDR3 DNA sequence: TGCGCCAGCAGTATCAACAGGGGTCACGAGCAGTTCTTC. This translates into CASSINRGHEQFF.

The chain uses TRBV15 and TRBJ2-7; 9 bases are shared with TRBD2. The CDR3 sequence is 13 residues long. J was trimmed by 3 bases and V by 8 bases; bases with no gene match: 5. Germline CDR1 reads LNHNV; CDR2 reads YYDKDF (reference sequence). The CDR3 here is CATSSGTGYEQYF. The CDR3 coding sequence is TGTGCCACCTCTAGCGGGACCGGCTACGAGCAGTACTTC.

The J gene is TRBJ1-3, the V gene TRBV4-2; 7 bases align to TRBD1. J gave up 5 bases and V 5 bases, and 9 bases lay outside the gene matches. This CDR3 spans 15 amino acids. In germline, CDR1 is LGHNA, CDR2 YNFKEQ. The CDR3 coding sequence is TGTGCCAGCAGCGTACAGGGGAATCTGAGAAACACCATATATTTT. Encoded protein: CASSVQGNLRNTIYF.

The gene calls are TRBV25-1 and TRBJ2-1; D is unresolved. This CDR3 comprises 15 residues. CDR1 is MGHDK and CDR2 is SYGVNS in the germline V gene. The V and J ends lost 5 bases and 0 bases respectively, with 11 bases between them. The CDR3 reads CASSWSRSSYNEQFF. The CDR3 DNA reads TGTGCCAGCAGTTGGTCCCGTAGCTCCTACAATGAGCAGTTCTTC.

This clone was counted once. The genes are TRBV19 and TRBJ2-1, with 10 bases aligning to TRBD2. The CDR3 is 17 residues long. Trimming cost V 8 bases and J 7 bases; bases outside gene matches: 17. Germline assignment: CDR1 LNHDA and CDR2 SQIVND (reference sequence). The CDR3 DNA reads TGTGCCAGTGACCCGGGTCGGGCTAGCGGGAGACTAAATGAGCAGTTCTTC. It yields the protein CASDPGRASGRLNEQFF.

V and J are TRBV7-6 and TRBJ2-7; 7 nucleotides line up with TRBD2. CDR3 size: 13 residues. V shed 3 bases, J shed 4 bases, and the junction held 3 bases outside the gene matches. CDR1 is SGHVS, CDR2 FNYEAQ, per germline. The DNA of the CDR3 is TGTGCCAGCAGCTTGCGGGGGTGGTACGAGCAGTACTTC. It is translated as CASSLRGWYEQYF.

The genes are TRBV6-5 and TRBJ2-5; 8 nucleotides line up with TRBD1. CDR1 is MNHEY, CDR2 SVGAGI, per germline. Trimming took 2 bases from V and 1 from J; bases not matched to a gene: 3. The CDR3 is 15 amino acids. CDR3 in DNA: TGTGCCAGCAGTTACACTACAGGGGGCCAAGAGACCCAGTACTTC. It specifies CASSYTTGGQETQYF.

The CDR3 is CASSFPPGSGGSDTQYF. The CDR3 DNA reads TGTGCCAGCAGCTTTCCTCCAGGTAGCGGGGGCTCAGATACGCAGTATTTT. This chain connects TRBV11-2 to TRBJ2-3, with 9 bases that match TRBD2. Germline CDR1 and CDR2: SGHAT and FQNNGV. V was pared by 3 bases and J by 4 bases, with 11 bases of the junction left unmatched. This CDR3 contains 17 residues.

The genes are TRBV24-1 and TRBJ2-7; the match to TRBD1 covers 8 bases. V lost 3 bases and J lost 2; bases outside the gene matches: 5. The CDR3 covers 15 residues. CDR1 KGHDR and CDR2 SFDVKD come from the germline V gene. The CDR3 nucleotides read TGTGCCACCAGTGATGTCCAGGGGGCCCCCTACGAGCAGTACTTC. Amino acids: CATSDVQGAPYEQYF.

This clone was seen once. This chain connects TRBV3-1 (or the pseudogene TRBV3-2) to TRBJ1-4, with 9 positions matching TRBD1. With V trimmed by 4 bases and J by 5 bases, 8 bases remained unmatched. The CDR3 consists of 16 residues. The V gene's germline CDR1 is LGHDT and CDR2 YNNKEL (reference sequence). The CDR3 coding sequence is TGTGCCAGCAGCCCGGGACAGGGCGGGATGAATGAAAAACTGTTTTTT. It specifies CASSPGQGGMNEKLFF.

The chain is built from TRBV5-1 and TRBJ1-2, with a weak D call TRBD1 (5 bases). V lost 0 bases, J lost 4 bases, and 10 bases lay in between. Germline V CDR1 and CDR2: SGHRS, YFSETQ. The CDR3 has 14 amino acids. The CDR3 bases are TGCGCCAGCAGCTTGGGGGGCAGAGTCTATGGCTACACCTTC. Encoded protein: CASSLGGRVYGYTF.

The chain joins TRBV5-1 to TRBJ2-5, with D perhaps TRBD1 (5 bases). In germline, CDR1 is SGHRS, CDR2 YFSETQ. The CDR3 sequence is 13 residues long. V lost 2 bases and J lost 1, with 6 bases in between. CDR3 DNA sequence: TGCGCCAGCAGCTTCGACAGCCAAGAGACCCAGTACTTC. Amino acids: CASSFDSQETQYF.

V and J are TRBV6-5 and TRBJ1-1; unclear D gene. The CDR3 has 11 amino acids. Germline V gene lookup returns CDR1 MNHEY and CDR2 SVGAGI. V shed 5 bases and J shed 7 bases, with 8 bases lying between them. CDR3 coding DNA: TGTGCCAGCAGTCCGCCAGTTGAAGCTTTCTTT. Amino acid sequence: CASSPPVEAFF.

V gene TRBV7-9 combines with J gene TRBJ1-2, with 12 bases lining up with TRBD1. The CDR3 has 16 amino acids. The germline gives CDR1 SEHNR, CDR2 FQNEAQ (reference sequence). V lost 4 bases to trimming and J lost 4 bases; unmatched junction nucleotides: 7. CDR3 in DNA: TGTGCCAGCAGCTCCAAGGGACAGGGGGCAGTCTATGGCTACACCTTC. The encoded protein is CASSSKGQGAVYGYTF.

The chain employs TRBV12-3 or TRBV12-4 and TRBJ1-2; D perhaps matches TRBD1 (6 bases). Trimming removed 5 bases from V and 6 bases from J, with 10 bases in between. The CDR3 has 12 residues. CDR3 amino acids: CASSLTGNGYTF. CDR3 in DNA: TGTGCCAGCAGTCTCACAGGGAATGGCTACACCTTC.

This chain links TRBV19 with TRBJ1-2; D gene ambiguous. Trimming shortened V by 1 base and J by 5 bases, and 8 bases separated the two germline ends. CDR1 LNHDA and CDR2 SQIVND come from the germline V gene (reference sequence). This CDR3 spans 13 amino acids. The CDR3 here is CASSIGRIYGYTF. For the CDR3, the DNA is TGTGCCAGTAGTATAGGGCGGATTTATGGCTACACCTTC.

The CDR3 region has the DNA TGTGCCAGCAGCTCCACCGGGACTAGCGGGAAAGATACGCAGTATTTT. Amino acids: CASSSTGTSGKDTQYF. The chain links TRBV11-1 to TRBJ2-3; 13 bases are a match to TRBD2. The junction had 6 bases not matched to a gene; V was cut back by 4 bases and J by 5 bases. Germline-derived CDR1 and CDR2 are SGHAT and FQDESV (reference sequence). This CDR3 spans 16 amino acids.

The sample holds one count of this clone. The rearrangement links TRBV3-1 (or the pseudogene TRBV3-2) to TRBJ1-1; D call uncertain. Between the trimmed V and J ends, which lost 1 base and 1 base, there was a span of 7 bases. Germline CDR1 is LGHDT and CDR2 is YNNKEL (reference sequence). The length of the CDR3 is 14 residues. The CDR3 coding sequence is TGTGCCAGCAGCCAAGGAGCAGGGAACACTGAAGCTTTCTTT. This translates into CASSQGAGNTEAFF.

The CDR3 here is CAISETGTEAFF. For the CDR3, the DNA is TGTGCCATCAGTGAGACAGGGACTGAAGCTTTCTTT. The genes are TRBV10-3 and TRBJ1-1; D may be TRBD1 (6 bases). Germline-derived CDR1 and CDR2 are ENHRY and SYGVKD. There are 12 residues in the CDR3. Trimming shortened V by 2 bases and J by 5 bases, and 6 bases separated the two germline ends.

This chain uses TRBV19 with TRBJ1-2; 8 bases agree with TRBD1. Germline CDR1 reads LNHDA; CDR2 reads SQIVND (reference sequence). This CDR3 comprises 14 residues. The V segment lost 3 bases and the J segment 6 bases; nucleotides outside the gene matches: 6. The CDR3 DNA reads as TGTGCCAGTAGTATCAGGGGGCCCCCCCATGGCTACACCTTC. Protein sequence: CASSIRGPPHGYTF.

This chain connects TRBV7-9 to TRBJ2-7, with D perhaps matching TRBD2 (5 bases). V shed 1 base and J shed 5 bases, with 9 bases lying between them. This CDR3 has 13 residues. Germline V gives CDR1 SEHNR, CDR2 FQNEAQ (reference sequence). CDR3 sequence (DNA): TGTGCCAGCAGCTTAGGGTCTAGCAACGAGCAGTACTTC. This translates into CASSLGSSNEQYF.

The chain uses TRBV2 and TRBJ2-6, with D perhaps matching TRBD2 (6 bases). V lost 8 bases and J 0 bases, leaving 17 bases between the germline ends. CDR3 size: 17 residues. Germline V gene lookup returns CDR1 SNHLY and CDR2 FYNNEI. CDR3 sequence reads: CASGGRTEYSGANVLTF. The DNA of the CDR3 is TGTGCCAGCGGGGGGAGGACGGAGTACTCTGGGGCCAACGTCCTGACTTTC.

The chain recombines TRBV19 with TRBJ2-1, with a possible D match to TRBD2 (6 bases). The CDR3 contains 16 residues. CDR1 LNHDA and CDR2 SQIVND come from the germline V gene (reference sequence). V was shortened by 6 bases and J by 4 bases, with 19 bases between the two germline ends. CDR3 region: CASSISGPLVYNEQFF. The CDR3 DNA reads TGTGCCAGTAGCATTAGCGGTCCTCTGGTGTACAATGAGCAGTTCTTC.

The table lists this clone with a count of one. Here the CDR3 DNA reads TGTGCCAGCAGCTTCGGAGACAGGGCCCATGGCTACACCTTC. Protein sequence: CASSFGDRAHGYTF. The V and J genes are TRBV7-2 and TRBJ1-2; 7 positions agree with TRBD1. V shed 3 bases and J 6 bases; nucleotides not matched to a gene: 7. This CDR3 contains 14 residues. Per germline, CDR1 SGHTA and CDR2 FQGNSA.

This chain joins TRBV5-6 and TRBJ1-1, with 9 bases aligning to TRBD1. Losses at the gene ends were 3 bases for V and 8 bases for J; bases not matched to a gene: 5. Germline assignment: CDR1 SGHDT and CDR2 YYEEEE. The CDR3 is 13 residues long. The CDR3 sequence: CASSSYTGGEAFF. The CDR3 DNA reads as TGTGCCAGCAGCTCCTACACAGGGGGCGAAGCTTTCTTT.